This T cell receptor beta chain was obtained from a study of T cell repertoires in aging, cancer and after chemotherapy. The wider study: Donors were grouped into six age bands spanning 30 or younger through 70 or older.

By proportion, this clonotype is medium-sized (0.01 to 0.1%). The antigen is unknown. Rearranged V-D-J TRB sequences were amplified with a mixed TRB-A/B primer pool. TCRdb fed the multiplex PCR reads into MiXCR, producing one record per CDR3 protein. Of about 6,200 distinct CDR3 sequences listed, about 32% are singletons. The V end was cut by 4 bases, the J end by 0 bases, with 11 bases between. This CDR3 spans 15 amino acids. Looked up from germline, CDR1 is MNHNS and CDR2 is SASEGT. Study-wide results and limits: Age-matched healthy donors had significantly more diverse, less clonal blood TCR repertoires than untreated cancer patients. These repertoire data do not allow conclusions about immunological memory after chemotherapy. Median generation probability rose over the chemotherapy interval in each cancer cohort, suggesting rebound thymic output.

Peripheral blood genomic DNA, not sorted cells or RNA, was the template. The rearrangement uses TRBV6-1 and TRBJ2-3; possibly TRBD1 for D (5 bases). The TCR comes from a human donor with a blood cancer. Sequencing used blood. CDR3 region: CASSVTTESTDTQYF. In nucleotides, the CDR3 is TGTGCCAGCAGTGTAACGACAGAGAGCACAGATACGCAGTATTTT.